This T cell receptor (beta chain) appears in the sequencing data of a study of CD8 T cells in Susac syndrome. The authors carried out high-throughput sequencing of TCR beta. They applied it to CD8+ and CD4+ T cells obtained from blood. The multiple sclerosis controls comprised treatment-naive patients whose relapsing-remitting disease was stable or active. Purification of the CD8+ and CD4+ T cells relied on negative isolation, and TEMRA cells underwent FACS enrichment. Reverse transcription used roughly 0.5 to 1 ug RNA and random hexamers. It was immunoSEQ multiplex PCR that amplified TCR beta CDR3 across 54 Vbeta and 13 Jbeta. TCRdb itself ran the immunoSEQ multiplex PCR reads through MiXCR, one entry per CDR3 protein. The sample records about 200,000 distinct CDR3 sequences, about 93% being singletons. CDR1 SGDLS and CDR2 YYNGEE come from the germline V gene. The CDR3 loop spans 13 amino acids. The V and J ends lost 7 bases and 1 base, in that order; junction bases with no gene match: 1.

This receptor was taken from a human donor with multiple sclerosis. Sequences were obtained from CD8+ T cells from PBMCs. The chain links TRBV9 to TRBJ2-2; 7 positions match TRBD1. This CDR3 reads CASDRENTGELFF. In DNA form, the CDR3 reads TGTGCCAGCGACAGGGAGAACACCGGGGAGCTGTTTTTT.